The clone carrying this T cell receptor beta chain was counted a few times. The data belong to a study of radiotherapy plus CTLA-4 blockade in lung cancer. Only in-frame clones appear in the TCRdb table, and some are missing; sequencing was by immunoSEQ multiplex PCR. Here the sample spans about 36,000 clones, 85% to 90% being singletons. V lost 4 bases, J lost 8 bases, and 12 bases stayed unmatched. The CDR3 consists of 16 residues. Germline-derived CDR1 and CDR2 are MRHNA and SNTAGT. Focal radiation plus CTLA-4 blockade with ipilimumab was given to patients with chemo-refractory metastatic non-small-cell lung cancer.

The sequenced sample was peripheral blood, obtained from a patient treated with radiotherapy plus ipilimumab. The V gene is TRBV6-4, the J gene TRBJ2-4, with 9 bases fitting TRBD2. The receptor was derived from a human donor with non-small cell lung cancer who had stable disease on radiotherapy plus ipilimumab. CDR3 sequence reads: CASSGGLAGVGDIQYF. The CDR3 DNA reads TGTGCCAGCAGTGGAGGATTAGCGGGAGTGGGAGACATTCAGTACTTC.